These 24 T cell receptor beta chains originate from one sample sequenced in a study of identical twins. TCRdb reprocessed the 5' RACE reads with MiXCR, giving one entry per CDR3 protein. Seen here are approximately 240,000 distinct CDR3 sequences, 11% to 15% observed once, and the top ten hold about 9%. Sequencing was done on a sample of memory (CD45RO+) T cells sorted from blood. The receptor source for this set is a woman aged 18-29 years in good health.

V usage is TRBV7-9 and J usage is TRBJ2-2; TRBD2 aligns across 10 bases. The length of the CDR3 is 16 residues. Looked up from germline, CDR1 is SEHNR and CDR2 is FQNEAQ (reference sequence). The trim removed 5 bases at V and 5 bases at J, leaving 8 bases unmatched. The CDR3 is CASSTRTSGGTGELFF. In nucleotides, the CDR3 is TGTGCCAGCAGCACCAGGACTAGCGGTGGGACCGGGGAGCTGTTTTTT.

The V gene is TRBV11-2, the J gene TRBJ2-7, with D tentatively TRBD1 (6 bases). In germline, CDR1 is SGHAT, CDR2 FQNNGV. The CDR3 extends over 17 amino acids. V was pared by 1 base and J by 2 bases, with 18 bases between. Written as DNA, the CDR3 is TGTGCCAGCAGCTTAGTTCCCAGGGGAAAGCAACCCTACGAGCAGTACTTC. This sequence encodes CASSLVPRGKQPYEQYF.

At least ten counts were recorded for this clonotype. The genes are TRBV4-3 and TRBJ2-5, with 8 bases lining up with TRBD2. The germline V gene encodes CDR1 LGHNA and CDR2 YSLEER. The CDR3 totals 14 residues. Germline trimming cut 0 bases from V and 10 bases from J; bases unmatched to any gene: 7. The CDR3 DNA sequence: TGCGCCAGCAGCCAAGATATCAGCGGGAGAGGCCAGTACTTC. Protein sequence: CASSQDISGRGQYF.

The sample holds many counts of this clonotype. The chain links TRBV6-1 to TRBJ2-3, with a possible D match to TRBD1 (6 bases). Trimming stripped 11 bases from V and 2 bases from J, with 17 bases between. This CDR3 is built from 14 residues. Per the germline V gene, CDR1 is MNHNS and CDR2 is SASEGT. Here the CDR3 reads CAAQGAGATDTQYF. CDR3 DNA: TGTGCCGCCCAAGGGGCAGGGGCCACAGATACGCAGTATTTT.

The rearrangement joins TRBV18 to TRBJ2-5, with unresolved D. Germline CDR1 KGHSH, CDR2 LQKENI. Deletions cut 6 bases from V and 2 bases from J, with 10 bases between. The CDR3 length is 13 residues. The CDR3 sequence: CASSPVIQETQYF. The DNA for the CDR3 is TGTGCCAGCTCTCCTGTTATTCAAGAGACCCAGTACTTC.

This clonotype was seen a single time. The genes are TRBV11-2 and TRBJ2-1; 7 bases align to TRBD2. Germline V lookup: CDR1 SGHAT, CDR2 FQNNGV. The CDR3 spans 17 residues. Trimming cost V 0 bases and J 4 bases; bases outside gene matches: 9. The CDR3 is CASSLDPRGGGYNEQFF. In nucleotides, the CDR3 is TGTGCCAGCAGCTTAGACCCCCGGGGCGGGGGTTACAATGAGCAGTTCTTC. The whole variable domain, remainder taken from reference TRBV11-2 and TRBJ2-1, is EAGVAQSPRYKIIEKRQSVAFWCNPISGHATLYWYQQILGQGPKLLIQFQNNGVVDDSQLPKDRFSAERLKGVDSTLKIQPAKLEDSAVYLCASSLDPRGGGYNEQFFGPGTRLTVL.

This clonotype has more than one count but fewer than ten. Compared with germline, one end of the junction differs, possibly owing to a read error. This chain joins TRBV12-3 or TRBV12-4 and TRBJ1-1; 11 nucleotides agree with TRBD1. There are 13 residues in the CDR3. The CDR3 DNA sequence: TGTGCCAGCAGTCTAGGACAGGGGGCGAACGGGATCTTT. Encoded protein: CASSLGQGANGIF.

The rearrangement uses TRBV6-2 or TRBV6-3 and TRBJ2-2; D is unclear. The CDR3 consists of 14 residues. Germline CDR1 and CDR2: MNHEY and SVGEGT. With 10 bases removed from V and 1 base from J, the gap between germline ends came to 13 bases. The CDR3 spells CATKGGGNTGELFF. The DNA of the CDR3 is TGTGCCACTAAAGGTGGCGGGAACACCGGGGAGCTGTTTTTT.

This clonotype was observed a handful of times. The V and J genes are TRBV7-2 and TRBJ2-1; D is possibly TRBD1 (6 bases). The V end was cut by 5 bases, the J end by 9 bases, with 14 bases between. Germline CDR1 SGHTA, CDR2 FQGNSA. This CDR3 is built from 13 residues. CDR3 protein: CASSTQGRGEQFF. The CDR3 nucleotides read TGTGCCAGCAGCACGCAGGGGCGAGGTGAGCAGTTCTTC.

Only a few counts were recorded for this clonotype. V and J are TRBV7-2 and TRBJ1-1; D not certain. The length of the CDR3 is 13 residues. Looked up from germline, CDR1 is SGHTA and CDR2 is FQGNSA. Trimming took 5 bases from V and 3 from J, leaving 10 bases between them. The CDR3 here is CASSGRGYTEAFF. Written as DNA, the CDR3 is TGTGCCAGCAGCGGCCGTGGGTACACTGAAGCTTTCTTT.

This clonotype has only a few counts. J is TRBJ1-5 and V is TRBV6-6, with D hard to call. The length of the CDR3 is 11 residues. V gave up 3 bases and J gave up 11 bases, with 8 bases separating them. CDR1 MNHNY and CDR2 SVGAGI come from the germline V gene (reference sequence). The DNA of the CDR3 is TGTGCCAGCAGTTATGGTTTGACCCAGCATTTT. Amino acids: CASSYGLTQHF.

This clonotype came up a few times. The CDR3 reads CASLSGNTDTQYF. CDR3 in DNA: TGTGCCAGCCTTTCGGGCAACACAGATACGCAGTATTTT. The chain carries TRBV5-6 and TRBJ2-3; no clear D gene. Trimming stripped 7 bases from V and 2 bases from J, with 11 bases between. The CDR3 is 13 residues long. The germline V gene encodes CDR1 SGHDT and CDR2 YYEEEE.

The rearrangement joins TRBV15 to TRBJ2-3; 8 positions match TRBD2. The germline CDR1 and CDR2 sequences are LNHNV and YYDKDF (reference sequence). V gave up 2 bases and J gave up 5 bases; unmatched junction bases: 3. The CDR3 length is 14 residues. The DNA for the CDR3 is TGTGCCACCAGCAGATTTCTAGCGGGAGATACGCAGTATTTT. Amino acids: CATSRFLAGDTQYF.

The CDR3 protein is CASSLLSSSPLHF. For the CDR3, the DNA is TGTGCCAGCAGTTTACTATCCAGTTCACCCCTCCACTTT. The chain links TRBV27 to TRBJ1-6; D not resolved. Germline CDR1 is MNHEY and CDR2 is SMNVEV (reference sequence). V lost 2 bases, J lost 9 bases, and 8 bases lay in between. The CDR3 contains 13 residues.

This clonotype was seen many times. The CDR3 nucleotides read TGCGCCAGCAGCTTGGACAGGGACGGCTACACCTTC. Translated, it gives CASSLDRDGYTF. This chain uses TRBV5-1 with TRBJ1-2, with D perhaps matching TRBD1 (6 bases). Germline V lookup: CDR1 SGHRS, CDR2 YFSETQ. This CDR3 comprises 12 residues. V gave up 0 bases and J gave up 8 bases, with 8 bases separating them.

This clonotype was detected ten times or more. The chain recombines TRBV3-1 with TRBJ1-6, with TRBD1 as a possible D gene (5 bases). The CDR3 runs 14 residues. The ends were cut back, 1 base at V and 8 bases at J, with 9 bases in the middle. The germline gives CDR1 LGHDT, CDR2 YNNKEL (reference sequence). The DNA for the CDR3 is TGTGCCAGCAGCCAAGTGGTGGGGGATTCACCCCTCCACTTT. This translates into CASSQVVGDSPLHF.

This clonotype was counted ten times or more. The rearrangement uses TRBV27 and TRBJ1-2, with D unclear. The germline CDR1 and CDR2 sequences are MNHEY and SMNVEV (reference sequence). The CDR3 length is 15 residues. Trimming shortened V by 3 bases and J by 2 bases, and 13 bases separated the two germline ends. The CDR3, as DNA: TGTGCCAGCAGTTTCGTAAGGGCCGGAAACTATGGCTACACCTTC. Translating gives CASSFVRAGNYGYTF.

This clonotype has just a few counts. The chain is built from TRBV11-1 and TRBJ1-4; tentatively, D is TRBD1 (6 bases). The germline V and J ends were trimmed by 5 bases and 0 bases, with 19 bases remaining between them. The germline gives CDR1 SGHAT, CDR2 FQDESV (reference sequence). This CDR3 is built from 18 residues. CDR3 nucleotides: TGTGCCAGCAGCAGAGGGCTTTACAGGGACTCAACTAATGAAAAACTGTTTTTT. Translated, it gives CASSRGLYRDSTNEKLFF.

This chain connects TRBV20-1 to TRBJ1-1; D is possibly TRBD1 (6 bases). The CDR3 runs 15 residues. Trimming took off 0 bases at V and 1 base at J, with 12 bases between the two ends. CDR1 and CDR2 (germline): DFQATT, SNEGSKA (reference sequence). CDR3 nucleotides: TGCAGTGCTAGAGATCTGGGAGGGGGGAACACTGAAGCTTTCTTT. It specifies CSARDLGGGNTEAFF.

This clonotype was observed many times. The chain links TRBV12-3 or TRBV12-4 to TRBJ1-1; TRBD1 aligns across 9 bases. V dropped 4 bases and J dropped 12; count of bases not matched to a gene: 6. The CDR3 sequence is 12 residues long. The CDR3 reads CASSSGTGRTFF. The CDR3 nucleotides are TGTGCCAGCAGTTCCGGGACAGGGAGGACTTTCTTT.

This clonotype was seen repeatedly, ten times or more. The chain couples TRBV12-3 or TRBV12-4 to TRBJ2-2; 8 bases line up with TRBD2. The CDR3 is 13 residues long. The ends lost 6 bases at V and 5 bases at J; junction bases unmatched: 2. The CDR3 region is CASSAGGTGELFF. Written as DNA, the CDR3 is TGTGCCAGCAGCGCGGGAGGTACCGGGGAGCTGTTTTTT.

This clonotype was seen a handful of times. The chain has TRBV7-9 and TRBJ1-1; the D is unclear. Trimming pared 10 bases from V and 0 bases from J, leaving 12 bases between. This CDR3 is 13 amino acids long. Germline V gives CDR1 SEHNR, CDR2 FQNEAQ (reference sequence). This CDR3 is CATVRTLNTEAFF. The CDR3 DNA reads as TGTGCCACCGTCAGAACCCTGAACACTGAAGCTTTCTTT.

This clonotype was counted only a few times. The chain recombines TRBV6-5 with TRBJ1-4, with D unresolved. Between the trimmed V and J ends, which lost 2 bases and 4 bases, there was a span of 2 bases. This CDR3 is 12 amino acids long. Per germline, CDR1 MNHEY and CDR2 SVGAGI. The CDR3 nucleotides are TGTGCCAGCAGTTACCTTAATGAAAAACTGTTTTTT. The encoded protein is CASSYLNEKLFF.

This clonotype was detected ten times or more. V and J are TRBV5-1 and TRBJ2-6; D may be TRBD2 (5 bases). The germline V gene encodes CDR1 SGHRS and CDR2 YFSETQ. Trimming left V 0 bases short and J 1 base short, with 5 bases between. The CDR3 contains 15 residues. This CDR3 is CASSLVASGANVLTF. Here the CDR3 DNA reads TGCGCCAGCAGCTTGGTAGCGTCTGGGGCCAACGTCCTGACTTTC.